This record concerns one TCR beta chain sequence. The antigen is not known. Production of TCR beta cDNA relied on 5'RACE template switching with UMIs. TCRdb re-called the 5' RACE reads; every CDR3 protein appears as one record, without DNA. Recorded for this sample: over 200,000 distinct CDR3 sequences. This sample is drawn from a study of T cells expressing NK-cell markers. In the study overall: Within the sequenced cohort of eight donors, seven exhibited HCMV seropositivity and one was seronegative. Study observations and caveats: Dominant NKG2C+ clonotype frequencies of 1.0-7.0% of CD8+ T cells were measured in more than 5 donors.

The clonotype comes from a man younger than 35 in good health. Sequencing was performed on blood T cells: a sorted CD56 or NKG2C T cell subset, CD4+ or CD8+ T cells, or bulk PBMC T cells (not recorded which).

CDR3 sequence reads: CSVPKTHATQYF. The chain joins TRBV29-1 to TRBJ2-3. Germline V lookup: CDR1 SQVTM, CDR2 ANQGSEA. The CDR3 sequence is 12 residues long.